The 15 T cell receptor beta chains below come from one sample, sequenced in a study of beta chain features in type 1 diabetes. Their antigens are not known. Reverse transcribing all isolated RNA meant expressed TCRB transcripts were sequenced. Generated by immunoSEQ multiplex PCR, the TCRdb table keeps only in-frame clones and is missing some. The repertoire has about 160,000 clones, approximately 8% of them found once; the top ten carry about 0.9%. Whole-study results and caveats: Moderately but significantly shorter TCRB CDR3s were found in Type 1 diabetes patients in all four CD4+ subsets.

Sample: central memory CD4+ T cells from blood. These receptors were collected from a woman between 40 and 50 years old with type 1 diabetes.

This clone was counted a few times. This rearrangement joins TRBV5-4 to TRBJ2-5, with D possibly matching TRBD2 (6 bases). Trimming took off 3 bases at V and 5 bases at J, with 14 bases between the two ends. Per the germline V gene, CDR1 is SGHNT and CDR2 is YYREEE (reference sequence). The CDR3 consists of 14 residues. The CDR3 DNA is TGTGCCAGCAGCTCGGGCCCTGGAGGGGAGACCCAGTACTTC. Its protein is CASSSGPGGETQYF.

The chain links TRBV30 to TRBJ2-7, with D possibly TRBD2 on 6 matching bases. Germline CDR1 GTSNPN, CDR2 SVGIG (reference sequence). With 3 bases removed from V and 2 bases from J, the gap between germline ends came to 11 bases. The length of the CDR3 is 13 residues. This chain's CDR3 is CAWSRDFTYEQYF. The CDR3 DNA is TGTGCCTGGAGCCGGGACTTTACCTACGAGCAGTACTTC.

The table lists this clone with a few counts. The CDR3 sequence is CASSLGLQETQYF. The CDR3, as DNA: TGTGCCAGCAGCTTAGGATTGCAGGAGACCCAGTACTTC. The rearrangement joins TRBV7-9 to TRBJ2-5; D ambiguous. Germline values: CDR1 SEHNR, CDR2 FQNEAQ (reference sequence). Trimming took 1 base from V and 5 from J, leaving 8 bases between them. CDR3 length: 13 amino acids.

The J gene is TRBJ1-2, the V gene TRBV6-1; weak D call: TRBD1 (5 bases). This CDR3 has 13 amino acids. Germline V lookup: CDR1 MNHNS, CDR2 SASEGT. V gave up 9 bases and J gave up 2 bases, with 13 bases separating them. CDR3 sequence reads: CASDLQENYGYTF. Here the CDR3 DNA reads TGTGCCAGTGATTTACAGGAGAACTATGGCTACACCTTC.

V gene TRBV19 combines with J gene TRBJ1-1, with D maybe TRBD1 (5 bases). V was cut by 4 bases and J by 6 bases, with 9 bases left in between. The CDR3 is 12 amino acids. Germline-derived CDR1 and CDR2 are LNHDA and SQIVND (reference sequence). CDR3: CASSTRVSEAFF. The CDR3, as DNA: TGTGCCAGTAGTACCAGGGTGTCTGAAGCTTTCTTT.

V gene TRBV21-1 combines with J gene TRBJ2-6; the table's D gene call, TRBD2, was not cross checked with the DNA. TRBV21-1 is classified as a pseudogene. The CDR3 has 18 amino acids. The CDR3 spells CASSKRTTSSSGANVLTF. Written as DNA, the CDR3 is TGTGCCAGCAGCAAGCGGACTACCTCTTCCTCTGGGGCCAACGTCCTGACTTTC.

This chain links TRBV14 with TRBJ1-1, with D perhaps matching TRBD1 (5 bases). V was clipped by 0 bases and J by 3 bases, with 14 bases between them. CDR1 and CDR2 (germline): SGHDN, FVKESK. CDR3 length: 16 residues. This CDR3 reads CASSQDQAGLDTEAFF. The CDR3 nucleotides read TGTGCCAGCAGCCAAGATCAGGCAGGGTTGGACACTGAAGCTTTCTTT.

On this clone itself: One junction end disagrees with the germline gene, perhaps due to a read error. J is TRBJ1-2 and V is TRBV7-8; 8 bases agree with TRBD1. The CDR3 consists of 16 residues. Germline V CDR1 and CDR2: SGHVS, FQNEAQ. The CDR3 DNA sequence: TGTGCCAGCAGCTTACCCCCAGGGGGCGCCTCATATGGCTATGCCTTC. Protein product: CASSLPPGGASYGYAF. The variable domain in full, completed from reference TRBV7-8 and TRBJ1-2, reads GAGVSQSPRYKVAKRGQDVALRCDPISGHVSLFWYQQALGQGPEFLTYFQNEAQLDKSGLPSDRFFAERPEGSVSTLKIQRTQQEDSAVYLCASSLPPGGASYGYAFGSGTRLTVV.

This clone was detected a few times. The V gene is TRBV12-5, the J gene TRBJ2-5; weak D call: TRBD1 (5 bases). Germline V lookup: CDR1 LGHNT, CDR2 FRNRAP. This CDR3 is built from 16 residues. With 1 base removed from V and 1 base from J, the gap between germline ends came to 13 bases. CDR3 nucleotide sequence: TGTGCTAGTGGTTTGGGGGGAACAGGCCTCCAAGAGACCCAGTACTTC. Its protein is CASGLGGTGLQETQYF. Based on the CDR3 plus reference TRBV12-5 and TRBJ2-5, the full variable domain is DARVTQTPRHKVTEMGQEVTMRCQPILGHNTVFWYRQTMMQGLELLAYFRNRAPLDDSGMPKDRFSAEMPDATLATLKIQPSEPRDSAVYFCASGLGGTGLQETQYFGPGTRLLVL.

This clone was seen more than once but under ten times. The chain has TRBV5-1 and TRBJ2-7; a possible D gene is TRBD2 (6 bases). V was cut by 3 bases and J by 3 bases, with 10 bases left in between. The CDR3 runs to 13 residues. Germline V lookup: CDR1 SGHRS, CDR2 YFSETQ. The CDR3 nucleotides are TGCGCCAGCAGCTCGGAGGGGAACTACGAGCAGTACTTC. Amino acids: CASSSEGNYEQYF.

V and J are TRBV2 and TRBJ2-3, with 7 bases matching TRBD2. Germline-derived CDR1 and CDR2 are SNHLY and FYNNEI. Trimming at V came to 5 bases and at J to 2 bases, leaving 7 bases not matched to a gene. CDR3 size: 15 residues. The CDR3 DNA sequence: TGTGCCAGCAGTTCGACTAGCTCTTCCACAGATACGCAGTATTTT. This encodes CASSSTSSSTDTQYF.

The CDR3 here is CASARETYEQYF. As DNA, the CDR3 is TGTGCCAGCGCCCGGGAGACCTACGAGCAGTACTTC. The chain combines TRBV6-1 with TRBJ2-7; TRBD2 is a possible D gene (6 bases). Germline loops: CDR1 MNHNS, CDR2 SASEGT. CDR3 length equals 12 residues. V lost 8 bases to trimming and J lost 2 bases, with 10 bases between them.

The chain couples TRBV7-2 to TRBJ2-3; the D gene is possibly TRBD2 (6 bases). Trimming took 4 bases from V and 2 from J, leaving 13 bases between them. CDR3 length: 15 residues. Germline assignment: CDR1 SGHTA and CDR2 FQGNSA. The CDR3 is CASSYGGGFTDTQYF. DNA of the CDR3: TGTGCCAGCAGCTACGGGGGAGGCTTCACAGATACGCAGTATTTT.

This clone was detected many times. The chain has TRBV10-3 and TRBJ2-7, with TRBD1 matching 9 bases. The CDR3 loop spans 18 amino acids. Germline V lookup: CDR1 ENHRY, CDR2 SYGVKD. The ends lost 2 bases at V and 2 bases at J; junction bases unmatched: 13. The CDR3: CAISEPKKARTGAYEQYF. The DNA of the CDR3 is TGTGCCATCAGTGAGCCGAAGAAGGCTCGGACAGGGGCCTACGAGCAGTACTTC.

The chain has TRBV5-1 and TRBJ1-5; D is possibly TRBD1 (5 bases). CDR1 and CDR2 (germline): SGHRS, YFSETQ. This CDR3 has 14 amino acids. V lost 0 bases to trimming and J lost 4 bases, with 8 bases between them. This chain's CDR3 is CASSLEEGNQPQHF. CDR3 DNA: TGCGCCAGCAGCTTGGAGGAGGGGAATCAGCCCCAGCATTTT.